This TCR beta chain was retrieved from a study of blood T cells in healthy people across ages. At the level of the study: Template switching recovered approximately one barcoded beta molecule for every two T cells. Study results and limitations: Measured against age, TCR beta diversity per million T cells decreased in a roughly linear manner. Higher naive T cell percentage went strongly together with higher TCR beta diversity.

CDR3 length: 13 residues. Looked up from germline, CDR1 is MNHNY and CDR2 is SVGAGI (reference sequence). The V end was cut by 0 bases, the J end by 6 bases, with 6 bases between. This clonotype was detected only a few times. Its antigen is undetermined. A second PCR of about 7 to 11 cycles used a sample-barcoded 5' primer and a J-beta primer mix. One entry per CDR3 protein results from TCRdb running MiXCR on the 5' RACE reads. This repertoire shows roughly 2 million distinct CDR3 sequences, about 50% found once; its top ten account for less than 2.5%. This clonotype was obtained from a woman in her forties in good health. The chain is built from TRBV6-6 and TRBJ2-1; D is unresolved. Specimen: blood. The chain's CDR3 is CASSYSRSNEQFF. CDR3 sequence (DNA): TGTGCCAGCAGTTACTCGCGTTCCAATGAGCAGTTCTTC.